The rows below give T cell receptor beta chains drawn from one sample of a study of blood T cell repertoires in COVID-19. This table comes from immunoSEQ multiplex PCR, and its TCRdb copy is limited to in-frame clones, with some not included. The sample includes just over 80,000 clones, about four fifths of them seen just once. Sequenced material: peripheral blood. Source of these receptors: a man at least 80 years old with acute or convalescent COVID-19. CDR3s include the opening cysteine and the closing phenylalanine or tryptophan. The D gene is left open where the match is weak. The size entry is marked missing in some rows and otherwise reads once, few, many or a size class.

j_call d_call clone_size v_call cdr3_aa cdr3_nt
TRBJ1-4 TRBD1 - TRBV18 CASSPPGQSNEKLFF TGTGCCAGCTCACCACCGGGACAGAGTAATGAAAAACTGTTTTTT
TRBJ2-7 - few TRBV7-2 CASSPRTGEQYF TGTGCCAGCAGCCCCCGAACGGGCGAGCAGTACTTC
TRBJ2-7 TRBD2 - TRBV20-1 CSASRTSGRSYEQYF TGCAGTGCTAGTAGGACTAGCGGGAGGTCCTACGAGCAGTACTTC
TRBJ2-3 TRBD1 - TRBV10-1 CASSGGVGQGTLDTQYF TGCGCCAGCAGTGGTGGAGTCGGACAGGGTACGTTGGATACGCAGTATTTT
TRBJ2-1 TRBD2 - TRBV23-1 CASSTGGSGRAEESYNEQFF TGCGCCAGCAGTACCGGGGGTAGCGGGAGGGCCGAGGAGTCCTACAATGAGCAGTTCTTC
TRBJ2-2 - few TRBV5-1 CASSLASLNTGELFF TGCGCCAGCAGCTTGGCTAGCTTAAACACCGGGGAGCTGTTTTTT
TRBJ2-7 - - TRBV6-5 CASSYSGTHNYEQYF TGTGCCAGCAGTTATTCCGGGACACACAACTACGAGCAGTACTTC
TRBJ2-7 - - TRBV6-5 CASTPPAVSYEQYF TGTGCCAGCACTCCACCGGCGGTCTCCTACGAGCAGTACTTC
TRBJ1-6 - - TRBV7-3 CASSREAYNSPLHF TGTGCCAGCAGCCGGGAAGCCTATAATTCACCCCTCCACTTT
TRBJ2-5 TRBD2 - TRBV29-1 CSVRTSGYETQYF TGCAGCGTCCGGACTAGCGGGTACGAGACCCAGTACTTC
TRBJ2-2 - few TRBV19 CASSSRDTGELFF TGTGCCAGTAGTAGCAGGGACACCGGGGAGCTGTTTTTT
TRBJ2-2 - - TRBV6-4 CASSDRRGGELFF TGTGCCAGCAGTGACCGGCGGGGTGGGGAGCTGTTTTTT
TRBJ1-6 - - TRBV5-4 CASSLEGTYNSPLHF TGTGCCAGCAGCTTGGAGGGGACATATAATTCACCCCTCCACTTT
TRBJ2-7 TRBD2 - TRBV5-4 CASSPGTSGTYEQYF TGTGCCAGCAGCCCCGGGACTAGCGGGACCTACGAGCAGTACTTC
TRBJ2-3 - - TRBV28 CASSLWTVGVSTDTQYF TGTGCCAGCAGTTTGTGGACAGTGGGAGTCAGCACAGATACGCAGTATTTT
TRBJ2-7 TRBD2 - TRBV5-1 CASSFLVAGSYEQYF TGCGCCAGCAGCTTCCTGGTAGCGGGAAGCTACGAGCAGTACTTC
TRBJ2-2 - - TRBV7-8 CASSLGQAGTGELFF TGTGCCAGCAGCTTGGGCCAGGCGGGGACCGGGGAGCTGTTTTTT
TRBJ1-1 - - TRBV28 CATKTGVNTEAFF TGTGCCACCAAGACCGGAGTGAACACTGAAGCTTTCTTT
TRBJ2-1 TRBD2 - TRBV16 CASSQRGLSGSSYNEQFF TGTGCCAGCAGCCAACGGGGGCTTAGCGGGAGTTCCTACAATGAGCAGTTCTTC
TRBJ2-2 - few TRBV6-5 CASSYSGGTGELFF TGTGCCAGCAGTTACTCCGGGGGCACCGGGGAGCTGTTTTTT
TRBJ1-2 TRBD1 - TRBV13 CASSSGQGYGYTF TGTGCCAGCAGCTCGGGACAGGGCTATGGCTACACCTTC
TRBJ2-3 - - TRBV5-8 CASSFELSTDTQYF TGTGCCAGCAGCTTTGAGCTTAGCACAGATACGCAGTATTTT
TRBJ2-2 TRBD2 - TRBV5-1 CASSTRTSGRENTGELFF TGCGCCAGCAGCACCAGGACTAGCGGGAGGGAGAACACCGGGGAGCTGTTTTTT
TRBJ2-7 TRBD1 once TRBV2 CASSEKGTGFYEQYF TGTGCCAGCAGTGAAAAAGGGACAGGGTTCTACGAGCAGTACTTC
TRBJ2-2 - - TRBV27 CASSPHTGELFF TGTGCCAGCAGTCCCCATACCGGGGAGCTGTTTTTT
TRBJ2-1 TRBD2 - TRBV13 CASSLGLAPYNEQFF TGTGCCAGCAGCTTGGGACTAGCGCCTTACAATGAGCAGTTCTTC
TRBJ2-1 TRBD1 - TRBV27 CASRSLGTVPYNEQFF TGTGCCAGCAGGTCTCTCGGGACAGTTCCCTACAATGAGCAGTTCTTC
TRBJ2-5 TRBD2 - TRBV10-1 CASSEAGRGQETQYF TGCGCCAGCAGTGAGGCGGGGAGGGGACAAGAGACCCAGTACTTC
TRBJ1-2 - - TRBV19 CASRALTDNYGYTF TGTGCCAGTAGAGCCCTGACAGATAACTATGGCTACACCTTC
TRBJ2-2 TRBD2 - TRBV7-3 CASSSLLAGGGNTGELFF TGTGCCAGCAGCTCACTCCTAGCGGGAGGCGGGAACACCGGGGAGCTGTTTTTT
TRBJ1-2 TRBD1 - TRBV10-3 CATHRDRGLQSYTF TGTGCCACCCACCGGGACAGGGGATTGCAAAGCTACACCTTC
TRBJ1-2 - - TRBV7-2 CASSPEHADYGYTF TGTGCCAGCAGCCCAGAACACGCGGACTATGGCTACACCTTC
TRBJ2-3 - - TRBV7-9 CASSPRRGGSTDTQYF TGTGCCAGCAGCCCCAGGAGGGGCGGGAGCACAGATACGCAGTATTTT